The 20 T cell receptor beta chains reported below all come from one sample, sequenced in a study of blood T cells in healthy people across ages. Using a J-beta primer mix together with a sample-barcoded 5' primer, a second PCR was run for roughly 7 to 11 cycles. From the 5' RACE reads, TCRdb called clonotypes with MiXCR, one entry per CDR3 protein. The sample shows over a million distinct CDR3 sequences, about 45% of them seen only once. Sequenced sample: blood. The receptors derive from a woman younger than 35 in good health.

The V and J genes are TRBV4-1 and TRBJ2-5; D perhaps matches TRBD2 (5 bases). The DNA end lines up better with TRBJ2-7; the J call may be wrong. This CDR3 is built from 13 residues. Germline V CDR1 and CDR2: MGHRA, YSYEKL. The CDR3 is CASSQGWTYEQYF. CDR3 bases: TGCGCCAGCAGCCAAGGGTGGACTTACGAGCAGTACTTC.

There are a few counts of this clonotype. This sequence joins TRBV20-1 and TRBJ2-1, with D unresolved. The CDR3 loop spans 15 amino acids. Germline V lookup: CDR1 DFQATT, CDR2 SNEGSKA (reference sequence). With 0 bases removed from V and 0 bases from J, the gap between germline ends came to 9 bases. CDR3 amino acids: CSARDGESSYNEQFF. The CDR3 region has the DNA TGCAGTGCTAGAGATGGCGAGAGCTCCTACAATGAGCAGTTCTTC.

The rearrangement uses TRBV21-1 and TRBJ1-4; no DNA check was done on the table's D call, TRBD1. TRBV21-1 is a pseudogene segment. The CDR3 loop spans 13 amino acids. The CDR3 sequence is CASSSNRGEKLFF. The CDR3, as DNA: TGTGCCAGCAGCAGCAACAGGGGTGAAAAACTGTTTTTT.

The chain recombines TRBV28 with TRBJ2-7, with 7 bases lining up with TRBD1. V shed 5 bases and J 4 bases; nucleotides not matched to a gene: 11. CDR1 MDHEN and CDR2 SYDVKM come from the germline V gene. This CDR3 is 15 amino acids long. Here the CDR3 reads CASSGPSTGQYEQYF. The CDR3 DNA reads TGTGCCAGCAGTGGACCGAGTACGGGACAGTACGAGCAGTACTTC.

The V call is TRBV4-1, the J call TRBJ2-1; 10 positions agree with TRBD2. CDR3 length equals 19 residues. Germline V gene lookup returns CDR1 MGHRA and CDR2 YSYEKL. With V trimmed by 0 bases and J by 9 bases, 17 bases remained unmatched. The CDR3 DNA reads as TGCGCCAGCAGCCAAGAAGGGTCAAGGGGCCTAGCGGGAGAGATTGAGCAGTTCTTC. Protein sequence: CASSQEGSRGLAGEIEQFF.

The genes are TRBV7-2 and TRBJ2-5; D is undetermined. CDR1 is SGHTA and CDR2 is FQGNSA in the germline V gene. The V end was cut by 5 bases, the J end by 2 bases, with 9 bases between. The CDR3 length is 13 residues. CDR3: CASSATAQETQYF. The CDR3 coding sequence is TGTGCCAGCAGCGCGACTGCTCAAGAGACCCAGTACTTC.

This chain joins TRBV25-1 and TRBJ2-7; D unresolved. This CDR3 spans 12 amino acids. Germline assignment: CDR1 MGHDK and CDR2 SYGVNS. V gave up 6 bases and J gave up 6 bases, with 12 bases separating them. For the CDR3, the DNA is TGTGCCAGCAGACCTCCCCGTGGCGAGCAGTACTTC. This codes for CASRPPRGEQYF.

This clonotype was seen more than once but under ten times. This rearrangement joins TRBV20-1 to TRBJ2-7; perhaps TRBD2 as D (5 bases). The V gene lost 1 base and the J gene lost 2 bases, with 15 bases spanning the gap. Germline CDR1 reads DFQATT; CDR2 reads SNEGSKA (reference sequence). The CDR3 contains 15 residues. CDR3 protein: CSARVAGLITYEQYF. In DNA form, the CDR3 reads TGCAGTGCTAGAGTCGCGGGCCTTATTACCTACGAGCAGTACTTC.

This clonotype was recorded a few times. The chain links TRBV20-1 to TRBJ2-7; 14 bases match TRBD2. Per the germline V gene, CDR1 is DFQATT and CDR2 is SNEGSKA (reference sequence). The CDR3 covers 16 residues. Losses at the gene ends were 3 bases for V and 7 bases for J; bases not matched to a gene: 11. DNA for the CDR3: TGCAGTGCTAGCGGGACTAGCGGGAGCTCCTACAATGAGCAGTACTTC. This codes for CSASGTSGSSYNEQYF.

Worth noting for this clonotype: One end of the junction does not line up with germline, which may come from a read error. The chain joins TRBV9 to TRBJ1-2; tentative D call: TRBD1 (6 bases). This CDR3 contains 15 residues. The germline V gene encodes CDR1 SGDLS and CDR2 YYNGEE. CDR3 in DNA: TGTGCCAGCAGCCCCACCGGGACAAGTAACTATGGCTACATCTTC. Its translation is CASSPTGTSNYGYIF.

This clonotype was counted only a few times. V is TRBV5-4 and J is TRBJ2-7, with 7 bases aligning to TRBD2. This CDR3 is built from 13 residues. V was pared by 3 bases and J by 5 bases, with 5 bases of the junction left unmatched. Germline CDR1 is SGHNT and CDR2 is YYREEE (reference sequence). The CDR3 is CASSSGLDDEQYF. In DNA form, the CDR3 reads TGTGCCAGCAGCTCCGGACTAGACGACGAGCAGTACTTC.

This clonotype was observed once. This chain uses TRBV7-2 with TRBJ1-2, with D possibly matching TRBD1 (6 bases). The CDR3 contains 13 residues. Germline CDR1 reads SGHTA; CDR2 reads FQGNSA. The germline V and J ends were trimmed by 5 bases and 7 bases, with 14 bases remaining between them. The chain's CDR3 is CASSVSGACGYTF. The CDR3 nucleotides read TGTGCCAGCAGCGTTTCAGGGGCCTGTGGCTACACCTTC.

The genes are TRBV20-1 and TRBJ2-1; TRBD2 aligns across 8 bases. From germline, CDR1 is DFQATT and CDR2 SNEGSKA (reference sequence). This CDR3 is 15 amino acids long. Losses at the gene ends were 0 bases for V and 8 bases for J; bases not matched to a gene: 9. CDR3 protein: CSARDGSGNAYEQFF. The CDR3 region has the DNA TGCAGTGCTAGAGATGGTAGCGGGAACGCCTATGAGCAGTTCTTC.

The rearrangement joins TRBV6-5 to TRBJ1-6, with D unresolved. Germline V CDR1 and CDR2: MNHEY, SVGAGI. The V gene lost 1 base and the J gene lost 2 bases, with 15 bases spanning the gap. CDR3 length equals 18 residues. CDR3 nucleotides: TGTGCCAGCAGTTACTGGTCCCCCAGCCGAACCTATAATTCACCCCTCCACTTT. The encoded protein is CASSYWSPSRTYNSPLHF.

This clonotype was seen just once. The chain uses TRBV6-1 and TRBJ1-2; TRBD1 agrees at 7 bases. This CDR3 comprises 14 residues. Germline-derived CDR1 and CDR2 are MNHNS and SASEGT. V lost 4 bases and J lost 5; bases outside the gene matches: 7. For the CDR3, the DNA is TGTGCCAGCAGTGGGGACAGCCTAACATATGGCTACACCTTC. It encodes CASSGDSLTYGYTF.

The chain links TRBV7-9 to TRBJ2-7, with 13 bases that match TRBD2. Germline CDR1 and CDR2: SEHNR and FQNEAQ (reference sequence). The CDR3 has 16 residues. V shed 5 bases and J 10 bases; nucleotides not matched to a gene: 14. This CDR3 reads CASSPGTSGDQEIQYF. The CDR3 region has the DNA TGTGCCAGCAGCCCAGGGACTAGCGGGGACCAAGAGATCCAGTACTTC.

The rearrangement joins TRBV5-1 to TRBJ2-3; tentative D call: TRBD1 (6 bases). The CDR3 spans 13 residues. Germline V lookup: CDR1 SGHRS, CDR2 YFSETQ. V was clipped by 4 bases and J by 2 bases, with 8 bases between them. Here the CDR3 DNA reads TGCGCCAGCAGCGGACAGAACACAGATACGCAGTATTTT. Translating it yields CASSGQNTDTQYF.

The chain couples TRBV12-3 or TRBV12-4 to TRBJ2-1; TRBD1 or TRBD2 may be the D gene (7 bases each). V dropped 4 bases and J dropped 5 bases, with 18 bases sitting between them. The CDR3 extends over 16 amino acids. CDR3: CASSSEQGRGNNEQFF. CDR3 coding DNA: TGTGCCAGCAGTTCCGAACAGGGGAGGGGAAACAATGAGCAGTTCTTC.

This chain joins TRBV9 and TRBJ1-5; D might be TRBD1 (5 bases). The germline gives CDR1 SGDLS, CDR2 YYNGEE. Trimming took off 7 bases at V and 2 bases at J, with 13 bases between the two ends. The CDR3 has 14 amino acids. This CDR3 reads CASSAEGGNQPQHF. CDR3 DNA: TGTGCCAGCTCAGCGGAAGGGGGCAATCAGCCCCAGCATTTT.

This clonotype has a handful of counts. The chain links TRBV6-5 to TRBJ2-3; the D call may be TRBD1 or TRBD2 (5 bases each). The CDR3 runs to 15 residues. The V gene lost 6 bases and the J gene lost 4 bases, with 17 bases spanning the gap. Germline CDR1 reads MNHEY; CDR2 reads SVGAGI. CDR3 loop: CASRTPGRRPDTQYF. DNA of the CDR3: TGTGCCAGCAGAACACCGGGACGTAGACCAGATACGCAGTATTTT.